These 7 T cell receptor beta chains share one sample of origin, sequenced in a study of CD8+ T cells in alopecia areata. As for treatment: oral pan-JAK inhibitor, 5-10 mg twice daily. Following RNA extraction, reverse transcription yielded cDNA that acted as the sequencing template. The assay was immunoSEQ multiplex PCR, and TCRdb's table has in-frame clones only and misses some. The sample comprises some 120,000 clones, approximately 54% of which are singletons, and 9% to 15% rests with the top ten. Sequencing used CD8+ T cells sorted from blood, obtained at week 24, from a patient treated with tofacitinib. These receptors all stem from a human donor with alopecia areata.

The rearrangement links TRBV7-9 to TRBJ2-7; D gene uncertain. This CDR3 is 14 amino acids long. V lost 4 bases and J 0 bases, leaving 10 bases between the germline ends. Germline assignment: CDR1 SEHNR and CDR2 FQNEAQ (reference sequence). Here the CDR3 reads CASSYGRSSYEQYF. The CDR3 DNA reads as TGTGCCAGCAGCTACGGTAGGAGCTCCTACGAGCAGTACTTC.

The chain employs TRBV30 and TRBJ2-7, with D uncertain. This CDR3 is built from 14 residues. Germline assignment: CDR1 GTSNPN and CDR2 SVGIG (reference sequence). Trimming removed 3 bases from V and 2 bases from J, with 14 bases in between. This CDR3 reads CAWSWTPFAYEQYF. CDR3 bases: TGTGCCTGGAGCTGGACGCCATTCGCCTACGAGCAGTACTTC.

This chain joins TRBV29-1 and TRBJ1-2; no clear D. The germline V gene encodes CDR1 SQVTM and CDR2 ANQGSEA. V dropped 3 bases and J dropped 5 bases, with 10 bases sitting between them. There are 12 residues in the CDR3. For the CDR3, the DNA is TGCAGCGTTGAGGAGACGGAATATGGCTACACCTTC. Translation: CSVEETEYGYTF. Filled out from reference TRBV29-1 and TRBJ1-2, the complete variable domain reads SAVISQKPSRDICQRGTSLTIQCQVDSQVTMMFWYRQQPGQSLTLIATANQGSEATYESGFVIDKFPISRPNLTFSTLTVSNMSPEDSSIYLCSVEETEYGYTFGSGTRLTVV.

This clone was counted between two and nine times. DNA of the CDR3: TGTGCCAGCTCTCCGGGAGGCGTTGACACCGGGGAGCTGTTTTTT. As protein: CASSPGGVDTGELFF. The genes are TRBV6-4 and TRBJ2-2, with 7 bases that match TRBD2. Germline lookup yields CDR1 MRHNA and CDR2 SNTAGT. CDR3 length: 15 residues. V gave up 8 bases and J gave up 3 bases; unmatched junction bases: 9.

The chain combines TRBV2 with TRBJ2-1, with 8 positions matching TRBD2. V lost 6 bases, J lost 3 bases, and 7 bases stayed unmatched. This CDR3 comprises 15 residues. Germline-derived CDR1 and CDR2 are SNHLY and FYNNEI. The CDR3: CASRPTGGLYNEQFF. CDR3 sequence (DNA): TGTGCCAGCAGACCCACGGGGGGGCTCTACAATGAGCAGTTCTTC.

The chain joins TRBV6-1 to TRBJ1-2; maybe TRBD1 (5 bases). Germline-derived CDR1 and CDR2 are MNHNS and SASEGT. Trimming removed 4 bases at V and 8 bases at J, with 14 bases between. The CDR3 loop spans 13 amino acids. CDR3 residues: CASSVHDSRGYTF. The CDR3 nucleotides are TGTGCCAGCAGTGTACACGACAGTCGGGGCTACACCTTC.

CDR3 amino acids: CASSQDFGNTGELFF. CDR3 nucleotides: TGCGCCAGCAGCCAAGATTTTGGCAACACCGGGGAGCTGTTTTTT. The chain combines TRBV4-3 with TRBJ2-2; no definite D call. The CDR3 is 15 amino acids. Looked up from germline, CDR1 is LGHNA and CDR2 is YSLEER. Trimming pared 0 bases from V and 2 bases from J, leaving 7 bases between.